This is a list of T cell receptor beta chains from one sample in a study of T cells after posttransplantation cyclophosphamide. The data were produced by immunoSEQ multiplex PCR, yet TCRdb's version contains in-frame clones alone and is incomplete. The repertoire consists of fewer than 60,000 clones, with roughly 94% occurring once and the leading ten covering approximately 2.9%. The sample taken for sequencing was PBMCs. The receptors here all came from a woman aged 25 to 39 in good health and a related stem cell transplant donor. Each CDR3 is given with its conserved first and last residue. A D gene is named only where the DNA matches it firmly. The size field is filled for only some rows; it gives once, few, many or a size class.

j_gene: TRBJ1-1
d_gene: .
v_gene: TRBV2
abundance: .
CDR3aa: CASLVTEVNAEAFF
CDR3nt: TGTGCCAGCCTAGTTACTGAGGTAAACGCTGAAGCTTTCTTT

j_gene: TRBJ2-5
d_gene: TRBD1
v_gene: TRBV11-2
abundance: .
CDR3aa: CASTSLTGNGETQYF
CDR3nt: TGTGCCAGCACCTCATTGACAGGGAACGGGGAGACCCAGTACTTC

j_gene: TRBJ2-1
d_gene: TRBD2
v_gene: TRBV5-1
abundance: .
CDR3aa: CASSSSPGLADQFF
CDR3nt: TGCGCCAGCAGCTCATCGCCGGGACTAGCGGATCAGTTCTTC

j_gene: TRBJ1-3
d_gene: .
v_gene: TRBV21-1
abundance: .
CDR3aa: CASSKEGQSTGNTIYF
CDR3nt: TGTGCCAGCAGCAAAGAGGGACAGTCAACTGGAAACACCATATATTTT

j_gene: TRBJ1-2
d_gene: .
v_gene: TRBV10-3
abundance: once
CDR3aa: CAITVERGGYTF
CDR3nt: TGTGCCATCACAGTAGAGCGGGGCGGCTACACCTTC

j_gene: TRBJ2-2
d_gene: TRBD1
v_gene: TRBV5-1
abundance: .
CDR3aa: CASSSSPGTGSGTGELFF
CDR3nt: TGCGCCAGCAGCTCAAGTCCCGGGACAGGGTCGGGCACCGGGGAGCTGTTTTTT

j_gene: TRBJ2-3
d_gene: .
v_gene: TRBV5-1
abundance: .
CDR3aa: CASSGPGHITDTQYF
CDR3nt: TGCGCCAGCAGCGGACCGGGACATATAACAGATACGCAGTATTTT

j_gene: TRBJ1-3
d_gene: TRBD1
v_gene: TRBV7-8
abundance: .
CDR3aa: CASSLGQESSGNTIYF
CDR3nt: TGTGCCAGCAGCTTGGGACAGGAAAGCTCTGGAAACACCATATATTTT

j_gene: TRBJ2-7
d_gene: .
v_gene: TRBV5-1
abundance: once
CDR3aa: CASSNTGYYEQYF
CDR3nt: TGCGCCAGCAGCAACACAGGGTACTACGAGCAGTACTTC

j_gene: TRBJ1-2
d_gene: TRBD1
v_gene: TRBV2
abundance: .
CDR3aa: CASRGTGQGNYGYTF
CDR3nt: TGTGCCAGCAGGGGGACCGGACAGGGTAACTATGGCTACACCTTC

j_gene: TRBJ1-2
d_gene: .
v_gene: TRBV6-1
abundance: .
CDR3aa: CASSEVATSLYGYTF
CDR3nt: TGTGCCAGCAGTGAAGTCGCGACATCTCTTTACGGCTACACCTTC

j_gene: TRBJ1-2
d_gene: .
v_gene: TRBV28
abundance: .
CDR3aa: CASSLFPYGYTF
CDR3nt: TGTGCCAGCAGTTTGTTCCCTTATGGCTACACCTTC

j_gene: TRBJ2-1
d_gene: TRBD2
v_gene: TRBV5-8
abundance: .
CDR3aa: CASSLNTSGGRDHNEQFF
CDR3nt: TGTGCCAGCAGCTTGAATACTAGCGGGGGGCGGGATCACAATGAGCAGTTCTTC

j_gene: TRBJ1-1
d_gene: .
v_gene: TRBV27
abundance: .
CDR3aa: CASTPWEGVGLTEAFF
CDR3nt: TGTGCCAGCACCCCCTGGGAGGGGGTCGGTCTCACTGAAGCTTTCTTT

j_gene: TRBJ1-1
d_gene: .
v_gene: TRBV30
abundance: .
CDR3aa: CAWSGLVLNTEAFF
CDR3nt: TGTGCCTGGAGTGGGCTAGTGCTAAACACTGAAGCTTTCTTT

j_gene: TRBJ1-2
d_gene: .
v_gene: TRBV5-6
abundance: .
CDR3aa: CASSFDSYGYTF
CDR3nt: TGTGCCAGCAGCTTCGACAGCTATGGCTACACCTTC

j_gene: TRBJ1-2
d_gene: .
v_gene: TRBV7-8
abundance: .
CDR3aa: CASSRIALDRTNYGYTF
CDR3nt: TGTGCCAGCAGCCGAATTGCATTGGACAGAACTAACTATGGCTACACCTTC

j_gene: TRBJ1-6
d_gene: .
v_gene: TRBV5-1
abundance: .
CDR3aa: CASSLFPGNNSPLHF
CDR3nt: TGCGCCAGCAGCTTGTTTCCAGGGAACAATTCACCCCTCCACTTT

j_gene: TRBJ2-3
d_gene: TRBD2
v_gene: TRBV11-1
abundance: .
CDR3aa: CASSLPGLAGGSSPDTQYF
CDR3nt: TGTGCCAGCAGCTTACCGGGACTAGCGGGGGGCTCCTCACCAGATACGCAGTATTTT

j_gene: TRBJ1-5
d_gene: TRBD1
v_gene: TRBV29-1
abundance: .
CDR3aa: CSVSGGSNQPQHF
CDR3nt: TGCAGCGTTTCAGGGGGCAGCAATCAGCCCCAGCATTTT

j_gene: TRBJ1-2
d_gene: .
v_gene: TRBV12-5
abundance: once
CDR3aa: CASARGNYGYTF
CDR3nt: TGTGCCAGTGCCCGCGGCAACTATGGCTACACCTTC

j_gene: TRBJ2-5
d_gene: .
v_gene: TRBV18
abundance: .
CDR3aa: CASSPGQRVETQYF
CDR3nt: TGTGCCAGCTCACCGGGTCAGAGGGTCGAGACCCAGTACTTC

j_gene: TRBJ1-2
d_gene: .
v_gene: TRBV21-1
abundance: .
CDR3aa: CASSKVTDINYGYTF
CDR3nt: TGTGCCAGCAGCAAAGTTACAGATATAAACTATGGCTACACCTTC

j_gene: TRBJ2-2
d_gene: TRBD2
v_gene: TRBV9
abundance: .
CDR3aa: CASSVETSGGLNTGELFF
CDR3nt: TGTGCCAGCAGCGTAGAAACTAGCGGGGGCTTGAACACCGGGGAGCTGTTTTTT

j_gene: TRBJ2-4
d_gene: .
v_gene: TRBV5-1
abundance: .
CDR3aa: CASSLGPGNGKNIQYF
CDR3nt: TGCGCCAGCAGCTTGGGACCAGGGAATGGCAAAAACATTCAGTACTTC

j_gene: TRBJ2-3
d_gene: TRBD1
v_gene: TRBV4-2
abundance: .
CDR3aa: CASSQEGQGDTDTQYF
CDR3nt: TGTGCCAGCAGCCAGGAGGGACAGGGGGACACAGATACGCAGTATTTT

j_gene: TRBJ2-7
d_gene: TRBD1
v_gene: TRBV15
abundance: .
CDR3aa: CATSRVVRGLQEQYF
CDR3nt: TGTGCCACCAGCAGAGTGGTCAGGGGGCTTCAAGAGCAGTACTTC

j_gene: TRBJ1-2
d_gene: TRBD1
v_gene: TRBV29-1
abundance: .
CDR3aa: CSVTPQGYGYTF
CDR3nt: TGCAGCGTTACCCCACAGGGGTATGGCTACACCTTC

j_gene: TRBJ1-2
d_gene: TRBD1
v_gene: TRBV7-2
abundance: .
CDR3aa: CASSSRTGEYGYTF
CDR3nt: TGTGCCAGCAGCTCCCGGACAGGGGAGTATGGCTACACCTTC

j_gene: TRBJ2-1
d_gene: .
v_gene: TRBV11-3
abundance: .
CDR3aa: CASSYNLGYEQFF
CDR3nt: TGTGCCAGCAGCTACAACCTAGGTTATGAGCAGTTCTTC

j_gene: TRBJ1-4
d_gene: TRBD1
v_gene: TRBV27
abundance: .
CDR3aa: CASSRGRPNEKLFF
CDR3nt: TGTGCCAGCAGCAGGGGGCGGCCTAATGAAAAACTGTTTTTT

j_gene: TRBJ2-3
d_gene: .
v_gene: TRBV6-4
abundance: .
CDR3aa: CASSDSSREADTQYF
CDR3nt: TGTGCCAGCAGTGACTCGTCCAGGGAGGCAGATACGCAGTATTTT

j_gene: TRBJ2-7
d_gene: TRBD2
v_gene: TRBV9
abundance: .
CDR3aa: CASSADLADPYEQYF
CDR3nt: TGTGCCAGCAGCGCCGATCTAGCGGACCCCTACGAGCAGTACTTC

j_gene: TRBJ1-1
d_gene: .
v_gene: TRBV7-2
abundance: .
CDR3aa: CASSLGAGVNTEAFF
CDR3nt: TGTGCCAGCAGCTTAGGGGCAGGGGTAAACACTGAAGCTTTCTTT

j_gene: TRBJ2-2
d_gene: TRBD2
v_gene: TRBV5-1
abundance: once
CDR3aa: CASGTSGGNTGELFF
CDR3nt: TGCGCCAGTGGGACTAGCGGGGGGAACACCGGGGAGCTGTTTTTT

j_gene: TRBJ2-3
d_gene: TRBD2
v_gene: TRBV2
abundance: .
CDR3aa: CASSGGGGGIDTQYF
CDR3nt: TGTGCCAGCAGTGGTGGTGGCGGGGGGATAGATACGCAGTATTTT

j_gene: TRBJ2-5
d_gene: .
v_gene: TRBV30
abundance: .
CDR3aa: CAWSRGRTQGVGKTQYF
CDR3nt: TGTGCCTGGAGTCGGGGGCGAACCCAGGGGGTGGGAAAGACCCAGTACTTC

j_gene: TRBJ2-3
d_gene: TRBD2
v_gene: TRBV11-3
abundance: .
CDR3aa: CASSLASGGGTDTQYF
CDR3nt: TGTGCCAGCAGCTTAGCCAGCGGGGGGGGCACAGATACGCAGTATTTT

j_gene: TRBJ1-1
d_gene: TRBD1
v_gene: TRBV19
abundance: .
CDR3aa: CASSSRDRNTEAFF
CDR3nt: TGTGCCAGTAGTAGCCGGGACAGGAACACTGAAGCTTTCTTT

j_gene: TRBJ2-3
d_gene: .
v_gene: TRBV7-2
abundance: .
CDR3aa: CASSPVGADPDTQYF
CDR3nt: TGTGCCAGCAGCCCCGTAGGGGCGGACCCAGATACGCAGTATTTT

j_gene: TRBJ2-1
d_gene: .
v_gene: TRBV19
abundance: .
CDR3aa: CASSPLEFSYNEQFF
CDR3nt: TGTGCCAGCTCGCCTTTGGAGTTCTCCTACAATGAGCAGTTCTTC

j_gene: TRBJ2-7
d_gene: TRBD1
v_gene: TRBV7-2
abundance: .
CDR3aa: CASSSGTGYYEQYF
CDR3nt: TGTGCCAGCAGTTCCGGGACAGGATACTACGAGCAGTACTTC

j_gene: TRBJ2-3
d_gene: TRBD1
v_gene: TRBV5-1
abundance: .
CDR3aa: CASSAGTGGADTQYF
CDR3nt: TGCGCCAGCAGCGCCGGGACAGGGGGGGCAGATACGCAGTATTTT

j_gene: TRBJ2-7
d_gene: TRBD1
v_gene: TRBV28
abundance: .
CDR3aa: CASSSRGQPYEQYF
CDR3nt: TGTGCCAGCAGTAGTAGGGGGCAACCCTACGAGCAGTACTTC

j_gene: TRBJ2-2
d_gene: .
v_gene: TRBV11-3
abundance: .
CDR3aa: CASSPGAGELFF
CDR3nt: TGTGCCAGCAGCCCAGGGGCCGGGGAGCTGTTTTTT

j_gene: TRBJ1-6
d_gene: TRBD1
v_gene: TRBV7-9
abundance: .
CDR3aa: CASSRDSSPLHF
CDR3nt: TGTGCCAGCAGCAGGGACAGTTCACCCCTCCACTTT

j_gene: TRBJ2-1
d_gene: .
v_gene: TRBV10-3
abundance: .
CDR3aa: CAISESGVDNEQFF
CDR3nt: TGTGCCATCAGTGAGTCCGGAGTCGACAATGAGCAGTTCTTC

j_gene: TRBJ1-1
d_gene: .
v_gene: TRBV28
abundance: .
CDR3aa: CASSLPTGGWTEAFF
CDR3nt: TGTGCCAGCAGTTTACCGACAGGTGGATGGACTGAAGCTTTCTTT

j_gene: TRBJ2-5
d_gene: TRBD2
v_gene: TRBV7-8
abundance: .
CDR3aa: CASRSGPTWAGGPEETQYF
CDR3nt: TGTGCCAGCAGATCAGGCCCCACTTGGGCGGGGGGGCCGGAAGAGACCCAGTACTTC

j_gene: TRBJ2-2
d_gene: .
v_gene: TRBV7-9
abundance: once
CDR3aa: CASGTTGFANTGELFF
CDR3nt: TGTGCCAGCGGTACTACAGGGTTTGCTAACACCGGGGAGCTGTTTTTT

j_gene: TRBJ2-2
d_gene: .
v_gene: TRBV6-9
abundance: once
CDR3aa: CASSPSEGRKSGELFF
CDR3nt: TGTGCCAGCAGTCCATCCGAGGGTCGGAAATCCGGGGAGCTGTTTTTT

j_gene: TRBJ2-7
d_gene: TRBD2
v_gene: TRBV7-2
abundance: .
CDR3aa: CASSSLAGGAYEQYF
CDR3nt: TGTGCCAGCAGCTCACTAGCGGGGGGAGCCTACGAGCAGTACTTC

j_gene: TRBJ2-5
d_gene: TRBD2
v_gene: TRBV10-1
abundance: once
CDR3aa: CASSESASGQKTQYF
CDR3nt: TGCGCCAGCAGTGAGTCCGCTAGCGGCCAGAAGACCCAGTACTTC

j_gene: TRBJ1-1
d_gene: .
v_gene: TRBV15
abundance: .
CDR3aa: CATSITIVQGNREAFF
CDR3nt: TGTGCCACCAGCATCACCATCGTCCAGGGGAATCGTGAAGCTTTCTTT

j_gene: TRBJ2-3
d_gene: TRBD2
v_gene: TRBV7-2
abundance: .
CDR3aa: CASSFVPQRGGGVSTQYF
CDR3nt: TGTGCCAGCAGCTTCGTGCCCCAGCGGGGGGGCGGAGTAAGTACGCAGTATTTT

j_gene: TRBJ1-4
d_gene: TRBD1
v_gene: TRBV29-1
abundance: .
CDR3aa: CSGRTGGEKLFF
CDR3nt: TGCAGCGGCCGGACAGGGGGTGAAAAACTGTTTTTT

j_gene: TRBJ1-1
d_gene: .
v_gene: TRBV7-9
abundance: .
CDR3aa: CASTVIREGTLIGDTEAFF
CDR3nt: TGTGCCAGCACCGTTATTAGGGAGGGGACGCTCATTGGTGACACTGAAGCTTTCTTT

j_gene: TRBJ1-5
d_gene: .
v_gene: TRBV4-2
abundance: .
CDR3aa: CASSQVNSNQPQHF
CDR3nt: TGTGCCAGCAGCCAAGTAAATAGCAATCAGCCCCAGCATTTT

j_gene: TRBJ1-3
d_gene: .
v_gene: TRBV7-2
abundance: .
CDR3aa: CASSHFGRGESGNTIYF
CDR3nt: TGTGCCAGCAGCCACTTCGGGAGGGGTGAATCTGGAAACACCATATATTTT